Below, one T cell receptor (beta chain) is given with its context. The sample comes from a study of blood T cell repertoires in COVID-19. Study details: Material from acute and convalescent COVID-19 was sourced from the United States, Italy and Spain. Nucleic acid was either cDNA or gDNA, and it came from T cells, B-cell-depleted T cells, or PBMCs.

The CDR3 runs to 15 residues. Germline V gene data show CDR1 as KGHDR and CDR2 as SFDVKD. Unmatched junction bases numbered 13, after V lost 9 bases and J lost 8 bases. How the authors handled the data: For nucleated cells, counts were estimated from reference gene primer amplification. Sequencing used immunoSEQ multiplex PCR; TCRdb keeps in-frame clones, though not all of them. The V and J calls and clone size are taken from that table; D and trimming were inferred from the DNA. The sample holds approximately 110,000 clones; more than 65% are singletons and the top ten take about 1.4%. This receptor was taken from a man over 45 with acute or convalescent COVID-19. The sequenced sample was peripheral blood. The chain uses TRBV24-1 and TRBJ2-1, with 9 bases fitting TRBD2. The CDR3 region is CATGIAGDGPDEQFF. The CDR3 coding sequence is TGTGCCACCGGGATAGCGGGGGACGGTCCTGATGAGCAGTTCTTC.